The entry that follows covers one TCR beta chain sequence. Its antigen is as yet unknown. The sample comes from a study of beta chain features in type 1 diabetes. The wider study: Across every sample, approximately 110,000,000 sorted cells were examined in total. Whole-study results and caveats: All four CD4+ subsets of Type 1 diabetes patients contained TCRB CDR3s that were moderately but significantly shorter.

As every portion of the isolated RNA was reverse transcribed, the sequencing read expressed TCRB transcripts. Profiled with immunoSEQ multiplex PCR; TCRdb holds only in-frame clones, not every one. The sample includes 140,000 to 150,000 clones, under 60% of them seen just once. The CDR3 extends over 15 amino acids. CDR1 SGDLS and CDR2 YYNGEE come from the germline V gene. The V segment lost 4 bases and the J segment 4 bases; nucleotides outside the gene matches: 8. The receptor comes from a man younger than 35 in good health. The chain joins TRBV9 to TRBJ1-1; 9 bases align to TRBD1. The sample comprised Tregs from blood. The CDR3 here is CASSLTGQGGTEAFF. The CDR3 DNA follows: TGTGCCAGCAGCCTAACGGGACAGGGCGGCACTGAAGCTTTCTTT.